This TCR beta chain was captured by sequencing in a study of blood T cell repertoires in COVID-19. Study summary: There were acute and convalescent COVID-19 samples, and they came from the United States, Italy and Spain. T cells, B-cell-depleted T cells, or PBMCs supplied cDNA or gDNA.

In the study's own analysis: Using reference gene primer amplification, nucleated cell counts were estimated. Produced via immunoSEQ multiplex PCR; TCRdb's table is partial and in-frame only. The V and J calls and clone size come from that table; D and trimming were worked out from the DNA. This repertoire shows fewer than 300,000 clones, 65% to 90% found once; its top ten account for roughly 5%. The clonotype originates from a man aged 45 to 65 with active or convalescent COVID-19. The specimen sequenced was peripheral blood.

The CDR3 here is CASSSLGGDTGELFF. The CDR3 DNA is TGTGCCAGCAGCTCGCTTGGAGGAGACACCGGGGAGCTGTTTTTT. The V gene is TRBV5-4, the J gene TRBJ2-2, with D perhaps matching TRBD2 (5 bases). The germline gives CDR1 SGHNT, CDR2 YYREEE (reference sequence). V was cut by 3 bases and J by 3 bases, with 12 bases left in between. The CDR3 covers 15 residues. Full variable domain (rest looked up from reference TRBV5-4 and TRBJ2-2): ETGVTQSPTHLIKTRGQQVTLRCSSQSGHNTVSWYQQALGQGPQFIFQYYREEENGRGNFPPRFSGLQFPNYSSELNVNALELDDSALYLCASSSLGGDTGELFFGEGSRLTVL.